This TCR beta chain is from a study of control samples from healthy donors and cancer patients. This clone was observed once. Assay: immunoSEQ multiplex PCR; the TCRdb copy retains only in-frame clones and omits some. The sample lists 400,000 to 500,000 clones; 90% were seen once. This CDR3 spans 12 amino acids. The V and J ends lost 2 bases and 13 bases respectively, with 14 bases between them. Germline CDR1 MNHEY, CDR2 SMNVEV (reference sequence). The TCR originated in a middle-aged man with head and neck cancer. This chain uses TRBV27 with TRBJ1-1, with TRBD1 as a possible D gene (6 bases). Sample: PBMCs. The DNA of the CDR3 is TGTGCCAGCAGTTTAGTTACAGGGAAGCTTTTCTTT. This gives the protein CASSLVTGKLFF.